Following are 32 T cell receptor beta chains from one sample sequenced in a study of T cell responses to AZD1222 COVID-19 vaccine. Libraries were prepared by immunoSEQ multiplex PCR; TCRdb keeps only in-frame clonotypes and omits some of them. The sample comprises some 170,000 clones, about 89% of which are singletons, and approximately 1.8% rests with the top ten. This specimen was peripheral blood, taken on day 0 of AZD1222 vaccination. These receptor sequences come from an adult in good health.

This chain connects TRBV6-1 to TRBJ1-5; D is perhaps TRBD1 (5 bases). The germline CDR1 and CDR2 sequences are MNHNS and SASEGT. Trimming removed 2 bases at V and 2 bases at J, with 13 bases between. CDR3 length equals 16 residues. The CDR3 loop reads CASSEYRTRGNQPQHF. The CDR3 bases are TGTGCCAGCAGTGAATATAGGACAAGGGGCAATCAGCCCCAGCATTTT.

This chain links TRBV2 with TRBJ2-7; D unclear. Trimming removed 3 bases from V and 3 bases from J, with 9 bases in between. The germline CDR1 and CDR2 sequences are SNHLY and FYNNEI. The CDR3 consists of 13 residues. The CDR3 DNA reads TGTGCCAGCAGTGAGGGCAGGTTCTACGAGCAGTACGTC. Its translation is CASSEGRFYEQYV.

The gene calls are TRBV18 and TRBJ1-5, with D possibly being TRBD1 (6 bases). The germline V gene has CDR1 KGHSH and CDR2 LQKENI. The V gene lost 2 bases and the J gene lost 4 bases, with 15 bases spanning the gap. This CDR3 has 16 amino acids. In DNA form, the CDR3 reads TGTGCCAGCTCACCAGGACAGTTAGGGGGGAATCAGCCCCAGCATTTT. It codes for CASSPGQLGGNQPQHF.

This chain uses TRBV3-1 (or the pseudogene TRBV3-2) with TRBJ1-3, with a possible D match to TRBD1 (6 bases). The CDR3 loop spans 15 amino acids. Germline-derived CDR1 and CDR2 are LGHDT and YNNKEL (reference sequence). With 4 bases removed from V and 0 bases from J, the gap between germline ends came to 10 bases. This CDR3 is CASSLRGDSGNTIYF. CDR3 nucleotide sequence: TGTGCCAGCAGCCTCAGGGGTGACTCTGGAAACACCATATATTTT.

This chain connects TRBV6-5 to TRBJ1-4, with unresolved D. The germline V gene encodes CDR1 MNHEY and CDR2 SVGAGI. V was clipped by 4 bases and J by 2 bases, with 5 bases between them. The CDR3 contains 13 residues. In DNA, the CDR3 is TGTGCCAGCAGTTCCAAGACTAATGAAAAACTGTTTTTT. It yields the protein CASSSKTNEKLFF.

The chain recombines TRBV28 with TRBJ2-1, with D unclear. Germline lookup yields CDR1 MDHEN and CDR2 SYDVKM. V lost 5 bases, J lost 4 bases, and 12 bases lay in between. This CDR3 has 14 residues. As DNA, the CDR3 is TGTGCCAGCAGTCCCCCCCGTCGGTACAATGAGCAGTTCTTC. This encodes CASSPPRRYNEQFF.

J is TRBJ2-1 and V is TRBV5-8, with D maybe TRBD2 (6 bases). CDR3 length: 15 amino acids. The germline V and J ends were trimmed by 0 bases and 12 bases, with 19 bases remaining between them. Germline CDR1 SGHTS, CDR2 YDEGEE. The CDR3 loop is CASSLVPRGGGGQFF. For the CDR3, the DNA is TGTGCCAGCAGCTTGGTTCCTAGAGGTGGGGGAGGGCAGTTCTTC.

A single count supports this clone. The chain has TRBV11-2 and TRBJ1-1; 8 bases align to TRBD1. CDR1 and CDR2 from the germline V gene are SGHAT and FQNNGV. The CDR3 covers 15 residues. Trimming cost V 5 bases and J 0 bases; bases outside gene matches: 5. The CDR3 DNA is TGTGCCAGCAGCCCCCGACAGGGGCTGAACACTGAAGCTTTCTTT. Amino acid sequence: CASSPRQGLNTEAFF.

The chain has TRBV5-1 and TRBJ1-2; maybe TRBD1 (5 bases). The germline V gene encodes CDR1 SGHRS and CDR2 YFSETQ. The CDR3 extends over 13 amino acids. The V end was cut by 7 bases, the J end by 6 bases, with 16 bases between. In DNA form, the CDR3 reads TGCGCCAGCTCCCGGGGCTCCACCAATGGCTACACCTTC. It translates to CASSRGSTNGYTF.

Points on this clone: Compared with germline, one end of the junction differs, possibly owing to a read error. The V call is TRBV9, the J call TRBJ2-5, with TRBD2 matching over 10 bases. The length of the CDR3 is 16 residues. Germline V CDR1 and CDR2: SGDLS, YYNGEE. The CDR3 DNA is TGTGCCCGCAGCGGGGGAGCGGGGGGGCCAAGGGAGACCCAGTACTTC. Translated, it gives CARSGGAGGPRETQYF.

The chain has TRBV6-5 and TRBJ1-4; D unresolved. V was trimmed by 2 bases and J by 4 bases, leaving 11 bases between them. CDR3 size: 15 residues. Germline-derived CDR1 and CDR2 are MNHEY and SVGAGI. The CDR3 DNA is TGTGCCAGCAGTTACGGAAGCAGGAATAATGAAAAACTGTTTTTT. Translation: CASSYGSRNNEKLFF.

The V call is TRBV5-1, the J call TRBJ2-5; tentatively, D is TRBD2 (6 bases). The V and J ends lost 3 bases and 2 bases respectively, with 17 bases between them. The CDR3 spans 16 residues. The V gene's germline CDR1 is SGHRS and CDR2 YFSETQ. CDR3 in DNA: TGCGCCAGCAGCTCCATGGGTGTCGCGGGACAAGAGACCCAGTACTTC. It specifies CASSSMGVAGQETQYF.

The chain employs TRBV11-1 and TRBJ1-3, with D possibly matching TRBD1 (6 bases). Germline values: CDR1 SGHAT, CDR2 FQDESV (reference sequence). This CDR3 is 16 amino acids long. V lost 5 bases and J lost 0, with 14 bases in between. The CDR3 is CASSGGSFISGNTIYF. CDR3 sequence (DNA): TGTGCCAGCAGCGGGGGCAGCTTTATCTCTGGAAACACCATATATTTT.

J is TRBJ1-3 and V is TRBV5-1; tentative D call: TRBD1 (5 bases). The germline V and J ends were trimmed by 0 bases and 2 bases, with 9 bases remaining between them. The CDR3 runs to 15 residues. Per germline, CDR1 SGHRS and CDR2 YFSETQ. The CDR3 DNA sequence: TGCGCCAGCAGCTTGGGGGGGACTCCTGGAAACACCATATATTTT. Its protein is CASSLGGTPGNTIYF. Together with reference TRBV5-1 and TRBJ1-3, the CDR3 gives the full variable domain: KAGVTQTPRYLIKTRGQQVTLSCSPISGHRSVSWYQQTPGQGLQFLFEYFSETQRNKGNFPGRFSGRQFSNSRSEMNVSTLELGDSALYLCASSLGGTPGNTIYFGEGSWLTVV.

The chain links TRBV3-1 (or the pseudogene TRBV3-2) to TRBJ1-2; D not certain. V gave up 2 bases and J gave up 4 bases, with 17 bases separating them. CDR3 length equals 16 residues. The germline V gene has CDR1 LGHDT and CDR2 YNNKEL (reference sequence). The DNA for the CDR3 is TGTGCCAGCAGCCAACTTAAGGGAACGGGGAGCTATGGCTACACCTTC. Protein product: CASSQLKGTGSYGYTF.

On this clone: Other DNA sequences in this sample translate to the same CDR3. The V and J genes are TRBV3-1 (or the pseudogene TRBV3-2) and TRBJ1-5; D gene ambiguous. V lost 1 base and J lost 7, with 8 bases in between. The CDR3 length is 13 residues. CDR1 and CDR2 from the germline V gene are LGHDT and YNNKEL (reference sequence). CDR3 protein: CASSQGGGQPQHF. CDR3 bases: TGTGCCAGCAGCCAAGGGGGAGGCCAGCCCCAGCATTTT.

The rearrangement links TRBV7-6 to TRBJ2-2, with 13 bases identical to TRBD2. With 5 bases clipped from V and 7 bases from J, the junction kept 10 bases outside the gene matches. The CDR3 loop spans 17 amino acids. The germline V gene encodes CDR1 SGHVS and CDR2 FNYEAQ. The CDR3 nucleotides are TGTGCCAGCAGCCCCGGACTAGCGGGAGTTACGGGCGGGGAGCTGTTTTTT. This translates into CASSPGLAGVTGGELFF. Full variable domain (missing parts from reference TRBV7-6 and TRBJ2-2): GAGVSQSPRYKVTKRGQDVALRCDPISGHVSLYWYRQALGQGPEFLTYFNYEAQQDKSGLPNDRFSAERPEGSISTLTIQRTEQRDSAMYRCASSPGLAGVTGGELFFGEGSRLTVL.

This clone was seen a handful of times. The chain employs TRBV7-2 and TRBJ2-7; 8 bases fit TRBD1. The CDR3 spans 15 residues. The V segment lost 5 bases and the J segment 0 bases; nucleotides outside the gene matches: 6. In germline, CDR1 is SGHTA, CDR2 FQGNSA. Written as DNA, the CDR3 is TGTGCCAGCAGCCCGGACAGGGCGATCTCCTACGAGCAGTACTTC. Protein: CASSPDRAISYEQYF.

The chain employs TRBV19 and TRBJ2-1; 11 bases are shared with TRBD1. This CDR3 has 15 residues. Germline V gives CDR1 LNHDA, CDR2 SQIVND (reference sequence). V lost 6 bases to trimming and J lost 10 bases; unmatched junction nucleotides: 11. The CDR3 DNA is TGTGCCAGTAGCCCGGGACAGGGGGGTTTTCGGGAGCAGTTCTTC. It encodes CASSPGQGGFREQFF.

The CDR3 here is CASSLPGLNTEAFF. CDR3 sequence (DNA): TGTGCCAGCAGCTTGCCGGGGCTAAACACTGAAGCTTTCTTT. This sequence joins TRBV5-6 and TRBJ1-1; the D gene is possibly TRBD1 (5 bases). Trimming shortened V by 1 base and J by 2 bases, and 9 bases separated the two germline ends. The germline V gene has CDR1 SGHDT and CDR2 YYEEEE. This CDR3 is built from 14 residues.

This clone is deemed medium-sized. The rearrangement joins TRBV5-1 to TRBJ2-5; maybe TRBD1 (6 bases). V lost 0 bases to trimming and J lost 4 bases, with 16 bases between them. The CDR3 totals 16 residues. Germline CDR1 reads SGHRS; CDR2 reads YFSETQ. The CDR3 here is CASSLAYQQGRETQYF. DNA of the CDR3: TGCGCCAGCAGCTTGGCTTACCAACAGGGAAGAGAGACCCAGTACTTC.

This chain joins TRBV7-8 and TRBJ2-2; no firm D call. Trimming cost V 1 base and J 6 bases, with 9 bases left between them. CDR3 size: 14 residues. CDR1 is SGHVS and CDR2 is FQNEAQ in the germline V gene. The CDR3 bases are TGTGCCAGCAGCTTAGACGGTAAATCCGGGGAGCTGTTTTTT. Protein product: CASSLDGKSGELFF. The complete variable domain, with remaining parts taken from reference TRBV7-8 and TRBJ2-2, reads GAGVSQSPRYKVAKRGQDVALRCDPISGHVSLFWYQQALGQGPEFLTYFQNEAQLDKSGLPSDRFFAERPEGSVSTLKIQRTQQEDSAVYLCASSLDGKSGELFFGEGSRLTVL.

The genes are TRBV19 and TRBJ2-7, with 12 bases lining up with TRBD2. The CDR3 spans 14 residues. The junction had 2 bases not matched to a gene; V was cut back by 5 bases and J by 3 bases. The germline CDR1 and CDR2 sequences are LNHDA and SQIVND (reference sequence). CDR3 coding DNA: TGTGCCAGTAGTTGGACTAGCGGGAACTACGAGCAGTACTTC. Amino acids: CASSWTSGNYEQYF.

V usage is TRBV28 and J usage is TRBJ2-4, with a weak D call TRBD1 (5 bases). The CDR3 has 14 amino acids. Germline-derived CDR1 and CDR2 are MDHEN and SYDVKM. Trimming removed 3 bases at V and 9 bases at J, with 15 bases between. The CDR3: CASSFSGNLPIQYF. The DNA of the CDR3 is TGTGCCAGCAGTTTTTCAGGGAACCTTCCCATTCAGTACTTC.

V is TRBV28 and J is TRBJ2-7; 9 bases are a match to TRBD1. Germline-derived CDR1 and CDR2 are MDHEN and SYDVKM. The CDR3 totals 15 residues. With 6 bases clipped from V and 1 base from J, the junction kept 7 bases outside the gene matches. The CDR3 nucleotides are TGTGCCAGCAGCCGCGAGGGGACAGGGTCCTACGAGCAGTACTTC. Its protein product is CASSREGTGSYEQYF.

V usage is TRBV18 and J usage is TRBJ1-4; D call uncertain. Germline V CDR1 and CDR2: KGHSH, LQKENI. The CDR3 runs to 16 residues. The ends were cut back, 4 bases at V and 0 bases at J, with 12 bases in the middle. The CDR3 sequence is CASSLNSIATNEKLFF. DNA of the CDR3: TGTGCCAGCTCACTGAACTCAATTGCAACTAATGAAAAACTGTTTTTT.

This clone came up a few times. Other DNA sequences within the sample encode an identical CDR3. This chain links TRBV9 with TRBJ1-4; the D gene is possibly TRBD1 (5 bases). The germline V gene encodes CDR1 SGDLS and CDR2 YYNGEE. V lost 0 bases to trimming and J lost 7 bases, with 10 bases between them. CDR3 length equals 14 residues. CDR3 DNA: TGTGCCAGCAGCGTAGGGCAGGGCGGTGAAAAACTGTTTTTT. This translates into CASSVGQGGEKLFF.

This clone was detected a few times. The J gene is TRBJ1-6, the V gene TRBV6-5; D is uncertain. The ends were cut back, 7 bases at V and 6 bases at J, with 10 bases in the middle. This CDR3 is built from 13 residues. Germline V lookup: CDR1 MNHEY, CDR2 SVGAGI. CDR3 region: CASMGGGNSPLHF. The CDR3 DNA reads TGTGCCAGCATGGGAGGCGGTAATTCACCCCTCCACTTT.

The CDR3 DNA follows: TGTGCCAGCAGTTTAGCGGTATCCTACGAGCAGTACTTC. As protein: CASSLAVSYEQYF. This sequence joins TRBV6-2 or TRBV6-3 and TRBJ2-7, with a possible D match to TRBD2 (6 bases). The V end lost 4 bases, the J end lost 1 base, and 8 bases lay between the germline ends. This CDR3 comprises 13 residues. Germline values: CDR1 MNHEY, CDR2 SVGEGT.

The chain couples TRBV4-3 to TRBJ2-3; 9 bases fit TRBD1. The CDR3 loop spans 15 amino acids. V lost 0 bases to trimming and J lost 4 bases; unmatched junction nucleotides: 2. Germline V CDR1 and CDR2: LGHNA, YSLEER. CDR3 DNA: TGCGCCAGCAGCCAAGATACAGGGGGCTCAGATACGCAGTATTTT. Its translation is CASSQDTGGSDTQYF.

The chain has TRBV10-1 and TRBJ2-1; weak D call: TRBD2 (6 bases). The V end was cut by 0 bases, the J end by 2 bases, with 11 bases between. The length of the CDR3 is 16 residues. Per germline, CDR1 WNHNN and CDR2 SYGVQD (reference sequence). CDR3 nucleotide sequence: TGCGCCAGCAGTGAGTCTCGCGGGGAAACCTACAATGAGCAGTTCTTC. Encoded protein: CASSESRGETYNEQFF.

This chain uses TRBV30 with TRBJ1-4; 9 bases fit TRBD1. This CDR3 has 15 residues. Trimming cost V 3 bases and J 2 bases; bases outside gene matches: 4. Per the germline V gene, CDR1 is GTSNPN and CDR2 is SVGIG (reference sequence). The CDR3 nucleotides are TGTGCCTGGAGGGGACAGGGTCTGACTAATGAAAAACTGTTTTTT. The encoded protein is CAWRGQGLTNEKLFF.